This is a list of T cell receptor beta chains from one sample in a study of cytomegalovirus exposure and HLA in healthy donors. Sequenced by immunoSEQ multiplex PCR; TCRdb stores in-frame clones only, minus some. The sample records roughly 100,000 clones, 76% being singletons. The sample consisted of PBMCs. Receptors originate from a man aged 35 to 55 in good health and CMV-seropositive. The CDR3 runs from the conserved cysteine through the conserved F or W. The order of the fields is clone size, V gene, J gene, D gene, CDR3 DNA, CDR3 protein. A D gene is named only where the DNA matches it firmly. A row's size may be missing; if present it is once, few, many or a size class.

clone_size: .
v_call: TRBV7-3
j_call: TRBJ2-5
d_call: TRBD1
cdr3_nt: TGTGCCAGCAGCTTAACCGGGACAGTGAAAGAGACCCAGTACTTC
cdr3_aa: CASSLTGTVKETQYF

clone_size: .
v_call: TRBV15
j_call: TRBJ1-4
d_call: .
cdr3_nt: TGTGCCACCAGCAGAGATCCTCTTCGGGGGGGAGGGGAAAAACTGTTTTTT
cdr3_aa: CATSRDPLRGGGEKLFF

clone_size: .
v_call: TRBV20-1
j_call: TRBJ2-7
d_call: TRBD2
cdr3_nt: TGCAGTGCCAGGACTAGCTACGAGCAGTACTTC
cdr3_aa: CSARTSYEQYF

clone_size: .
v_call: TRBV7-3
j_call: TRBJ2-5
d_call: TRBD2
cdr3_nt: TGTGCCAGCAGCTTAGGGACTAGCGGGAGTGAGACCCAGTACTTC
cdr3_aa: CASSLGTSGSETQYF

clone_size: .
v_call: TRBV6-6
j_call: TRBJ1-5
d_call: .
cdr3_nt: TGTGCCAGCAGTCAGGGTGATCAGCCCCAGCATTTT
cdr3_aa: CASSQGDQPQHF

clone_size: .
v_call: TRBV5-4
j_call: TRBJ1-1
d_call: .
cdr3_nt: TGTGCCAGCAGCTTGAAGGGGCTAAGGGCTTTCTTT
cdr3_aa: CASSLKGLRAFF

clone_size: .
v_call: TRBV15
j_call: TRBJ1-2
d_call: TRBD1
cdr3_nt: TGTGCCACCAGCAGAGATTGGACAGGCGATGGCTACACCTTC
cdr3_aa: CATSRDWTGDGYTF

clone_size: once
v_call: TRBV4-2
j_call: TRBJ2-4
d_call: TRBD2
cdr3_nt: TGTGCCAGCAGCCAAGGGACTAGCGGGGGGGCCAAAAACATTCAGTACTTC
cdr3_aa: CASSQGTSGGAKNIQYF

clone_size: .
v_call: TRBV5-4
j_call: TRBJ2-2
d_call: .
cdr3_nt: TGTGCCAGCAGTCTCAGCACCGGGGAGCTGTTTTTT
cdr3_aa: CASSLSTGELFF

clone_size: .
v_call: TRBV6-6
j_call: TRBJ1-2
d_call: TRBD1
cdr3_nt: TGTGCCAGCAGTTCGGACAGGGAGAACTATGGCTACACCTTC
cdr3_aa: CASSSDRENYGYTF

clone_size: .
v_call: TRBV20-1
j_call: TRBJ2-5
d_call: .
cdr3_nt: TGCAGTGTCGAAGAGGAGACCCAGTACTTC
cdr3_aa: CSVEEETQYF

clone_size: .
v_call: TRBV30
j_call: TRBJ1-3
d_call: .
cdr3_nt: TGTGCCTGGAGCCTTTACTCTGGAAACACCATATATTTT
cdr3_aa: CAWSLYSGNTIYF

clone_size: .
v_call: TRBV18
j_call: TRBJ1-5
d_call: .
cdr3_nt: TGTGCCAGCTCACCACGTCCTGAGGGCGGGCTTAATCAGCCCCAGCATTTT
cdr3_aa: CASSPRPEGGLNQPQHF

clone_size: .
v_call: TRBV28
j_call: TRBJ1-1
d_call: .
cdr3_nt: TGTGCCAGCAGTTTACTATACCCAGGTCGCCCGCAGCTGAACACTGAAGCTTTCTTT
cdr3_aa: CASSLLYPGRPQLNTEAFF

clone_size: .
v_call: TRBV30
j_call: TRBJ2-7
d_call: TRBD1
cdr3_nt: TGTGCCAGCCGGGACAGTTACTACGAGCAGTACTTC
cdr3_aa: CASRDSYYEQYF

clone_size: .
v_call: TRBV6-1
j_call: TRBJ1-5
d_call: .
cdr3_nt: TGTGCCAGCACTGTGCTAGGTCAGCCCCAGCATTTT
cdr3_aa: CASTVLGQPQHF

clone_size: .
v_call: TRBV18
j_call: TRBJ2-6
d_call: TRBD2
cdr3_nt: TGTGCCAGCTCAGCCTCTCCCGGGACTAAGGGCTCTGGGGCCAACGTCCTGACTTTC
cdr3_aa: CASSASPGTKGSGANVLTF

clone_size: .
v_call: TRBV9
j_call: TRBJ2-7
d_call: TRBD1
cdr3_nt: TGTGCCAGCAGCGTCAGGACAGGGGCGGGCGAGCAGTACTTC
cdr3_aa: CASSVRTGAGEQYF

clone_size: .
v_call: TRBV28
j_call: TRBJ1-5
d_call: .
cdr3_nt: TGTGCCAGCAGTTTATTACGGCAGCCCCAGCATTTT
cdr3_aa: CASSLLRQPQHF

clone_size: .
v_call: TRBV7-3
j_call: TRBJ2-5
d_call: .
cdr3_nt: TGTGCCAGCAGCTTCCGGGGGACCCAAGAGACCCAGTACTTC
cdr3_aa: CASSFRGTQETQYF

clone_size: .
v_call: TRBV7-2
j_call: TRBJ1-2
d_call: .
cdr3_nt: TGTGCCAGCAGCTTATCCTGGGGAGAAGGTGGCTACACCTTC
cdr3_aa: CASSLSWGEGGYTF

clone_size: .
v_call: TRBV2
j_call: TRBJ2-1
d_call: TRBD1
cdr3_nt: TGTGCCAGCCGGACAGGATATGACAATGAGCAGTTCTTC
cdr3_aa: CASRTGYDNEQFF

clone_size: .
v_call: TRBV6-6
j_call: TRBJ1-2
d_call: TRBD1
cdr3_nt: TGTGCCAGCAGCGACCACAGGGGGCTAAATGGCTACACCTTC
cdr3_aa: CASSDHRGLNGYTF

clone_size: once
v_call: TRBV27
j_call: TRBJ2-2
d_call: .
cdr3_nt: TGTGCCAGCAGTTTGGCACAGTACACCGGGGAGCTGTTTTTT
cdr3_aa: CASSLAQYTGELFF

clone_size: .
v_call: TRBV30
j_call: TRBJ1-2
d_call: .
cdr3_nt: TGTGCCTGGAGTAAGGGGAACTATGGCTACACCTTC
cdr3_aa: CAWSKGNYGYTF

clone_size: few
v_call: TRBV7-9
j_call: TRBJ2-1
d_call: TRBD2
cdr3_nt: TGTGCCAGCAGCTTAGTGACTAGCGGGGAGCATGAGCAGTTCTTC
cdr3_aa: CASSLVTSGEHEQFF

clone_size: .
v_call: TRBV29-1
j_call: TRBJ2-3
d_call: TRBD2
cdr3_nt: TGCAGCGTTGTACTAGCGGGGGGACGCACAGATACGCAGTATTTT
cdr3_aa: CSVVLAGGRTDTQYF

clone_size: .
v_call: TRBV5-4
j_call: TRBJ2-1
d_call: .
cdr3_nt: TGTGCCAGCAGCCCCGGTGGGGGGTCCTACAATGAGCAGTTCTTC
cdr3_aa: CASSPGGGSYNEQFF

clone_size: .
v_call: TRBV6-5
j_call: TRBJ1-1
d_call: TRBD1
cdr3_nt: TGTGCCAGCAGTTCCACCCGCAGACAGGGTCCCACTGAAGCTTTCTTT
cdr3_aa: CASSSTRRQGPTEAFF

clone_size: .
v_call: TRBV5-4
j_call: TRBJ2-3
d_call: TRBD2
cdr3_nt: TGTGCCAGCAGGGGGGGGCTAGCGGGAGGGCCAGATACGCAGTATTTT
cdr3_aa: CASRGGLAGGPDTQYF

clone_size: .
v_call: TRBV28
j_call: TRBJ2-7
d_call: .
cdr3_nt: TGTGCCAGCAGTTTATTCAATAGTTTTACCTCCTACGAGCAGTACTTC
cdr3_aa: CASSLFNSFTSYEQYF

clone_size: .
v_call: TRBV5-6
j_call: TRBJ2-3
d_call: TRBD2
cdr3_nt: TGTGCCAGCAGCTTGGACGCTAGCGGGGGATATCGTAGCACAGATACGCAGTATTTT
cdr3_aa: CASSLDASGGYRSTDTQYF

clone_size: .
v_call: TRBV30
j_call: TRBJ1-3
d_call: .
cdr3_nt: TGTGCCTGGAGTGCAGGGACACAGGGAACTGGAAACACCATATATTTT
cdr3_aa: CAWSAGTQGTGNTIYF

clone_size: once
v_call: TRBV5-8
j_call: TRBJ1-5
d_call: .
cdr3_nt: TGTGCCAGCAGCTTGTCATCAGGGGCGCGTAGTCAGCCCCAGCATTTT
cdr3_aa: CASSLSSGARSQPQHF

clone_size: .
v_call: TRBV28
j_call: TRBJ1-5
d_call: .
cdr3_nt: TGTGCCAGCAGCCAAGGGGGTATGATCAATCAGCCCCAGCATTTT
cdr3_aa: CASSQGGMINQPQHF

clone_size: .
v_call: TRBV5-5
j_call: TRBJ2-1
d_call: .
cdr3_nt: TGTGCCAGCAGCTCCCGGGACACTATACATGAGCAGTTCTTC
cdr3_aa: CASSSRDTIHEQFF

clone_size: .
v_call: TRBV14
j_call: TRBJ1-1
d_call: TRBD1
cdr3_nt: TGTGCCAGCAGCCAAGGCCGACAGGGAGGAAATGAAGCTTTCTTT
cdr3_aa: CASSQGRQGGNEAFF

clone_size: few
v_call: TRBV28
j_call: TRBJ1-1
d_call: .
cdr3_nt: TGTGCCAGCAGCCTAGGGGCGGTGAACACTGAAGCTTTCTTT
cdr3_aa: CASSLGAVNTEAFF

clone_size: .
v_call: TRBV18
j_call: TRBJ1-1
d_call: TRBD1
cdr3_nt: TGTGCCAGCTCCCCCGACAGGGTCGTTCCTGAAGCTTTCTTT
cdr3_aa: CASSPDRVVPEAFF

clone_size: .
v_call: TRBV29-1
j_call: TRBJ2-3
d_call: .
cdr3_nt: TGCAGCGTTGAGGCCGGCACAGATACGCAGTATTTT
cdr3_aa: CSVEAGTDTQYF

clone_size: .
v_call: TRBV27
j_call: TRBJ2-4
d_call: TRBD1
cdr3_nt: TGTGCCAGCAGTTTATCGTCCCCCACAGGGGGCGCTTCGATAAAGAAAAACATTCAGTACTTC
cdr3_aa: CASSLSSPTGGASIKKNIQYF

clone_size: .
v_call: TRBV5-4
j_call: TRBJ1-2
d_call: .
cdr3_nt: TGTGCCAGCAGCCCCGGGGGTGTGGGCGGATATGGCTACACCTTC
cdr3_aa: CASSPGGVGGYGYTF

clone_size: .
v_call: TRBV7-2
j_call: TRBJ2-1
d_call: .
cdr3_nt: TGTGCCAGCAGCTTAGGTAGCTACAATGAGCAGTTCTTC
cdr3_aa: CASSLGSYNEQFF

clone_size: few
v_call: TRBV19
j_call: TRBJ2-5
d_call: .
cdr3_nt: TGTGCCAGTAGTATACAGGGGTCAGGGCAAGAGACCCAGTACTTC
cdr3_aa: CASSIQGSGQETQYF

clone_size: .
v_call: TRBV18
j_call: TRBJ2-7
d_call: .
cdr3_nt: TGTGCCAGCTCAAAAGAAGGGGGAAGAATCTACGAGCAGTACTTC
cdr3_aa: CASSKEGGRIYEQYF

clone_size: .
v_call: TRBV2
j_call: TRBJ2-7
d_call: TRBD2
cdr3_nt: TGTGCCAGCAGTGGGGCAACGGTAGCGGGACCGGAGTACTTC
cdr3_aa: CASSGATVAGPEYF

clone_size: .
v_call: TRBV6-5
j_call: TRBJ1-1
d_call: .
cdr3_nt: TGTGCCAGCAGTTACGGGCCCGGAAGCCTGAACACTGAAGCTTTCTTT
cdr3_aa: CASSYGPGSLNTEAFF

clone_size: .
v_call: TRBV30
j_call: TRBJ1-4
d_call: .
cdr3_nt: TGTGCCTGGACTGATGACAGTATAATGAGGAAACTGTTTTTT
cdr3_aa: CAWTDDSIMRKLFF

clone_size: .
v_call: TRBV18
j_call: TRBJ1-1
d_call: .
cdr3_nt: TGTGCCAGCTCACCGGAGGTGAACACTGAAGCTTTCTTT
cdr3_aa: CASSPEVNTEAFF

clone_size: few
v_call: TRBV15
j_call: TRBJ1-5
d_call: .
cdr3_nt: TGTGCCACCCCCCACGGGGGGGGTTATAGCAATCAGCCCCAGCATTTT
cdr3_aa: CATPHGGGYSNQPQHF

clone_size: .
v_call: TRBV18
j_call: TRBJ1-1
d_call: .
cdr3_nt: TGTGCCAGCTCATTTATGAACACTGAAGCTTTCTTT
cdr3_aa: CASSFMNTEAFF

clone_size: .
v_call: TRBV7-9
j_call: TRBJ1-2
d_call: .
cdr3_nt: TGTTCCAGCAGCTTTTTCGTAGGAGGGAGAGGAGAGGGCTACACCTTC
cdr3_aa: CSSSFFVGGRGEGYTF

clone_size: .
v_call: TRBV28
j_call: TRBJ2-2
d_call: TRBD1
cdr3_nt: TGTGCCAGCAGTTCGGGACAGGGGGCGGACACCGGGGAGCTGTTTTTT
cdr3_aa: CASSSGQGADTGELFF